Presented here are 22 T cell receptor beta chains from one specimen sequenced in a study of metastatic and nonmetastatic thyroid tumors. All patients reached thyroid surgery having received no treatment beforehand. TCRdb re-analyzed the PCR reads using MiXCR. The table records about 20,000 clones, 21% of them present only once. Sequenced input: tumor tissue. The receptors here all came from a female donor with papillary thyroid cancer or a benign thyroid nodule (not recorded which). Some clones in this sample may be carry-over from other donors' samples.

In this sample, this clone turned up a few times. J is TRBJ2-7 and V is TRBV28, with D possibly being TRBD2 (6 bases). The CDR3 runs 14 residues. Germline CDR1 MDHEN, CDR2 SYDVKM. Trimming shortened V by 5 bases and J by 2 bases, and 13 bases separated the two germline ends. In DNA, the CDR3 is TGTGCCAGCAGTGTGGGGGGATCAACCTACGAGCAGTACTTC. Amino acids: CASSVGGSTYEQYF.

This clone came up many times. The V call is TRBV3-1, the J call TRBJ2-1; D uncertain. V was pared by 4 bases and J by 10 bases, with 11 bases between. The CDR3 consists of 12 residues. Germline V gene data show CDR1 as LGHDT and CDR2 as YNNKEL (reference sequence). The CDR3 DNA follows: TGTGCCAGCAGCCTTATCGGACGCGAGCAGTTCTTC. This codes for CASSLIGREQFF.

This clone was detected ten times or more. This rearrangement joins TRBV7-9 to TRBJ1-1, with no clear D. The CDR3 extends over 15 amino acids. Germline lookup yields CDR1 SEHNR and CDR2 FQNEAQ (reference sequence). V lost 5 bases to trimming and J lost 0 bases, with 13 bases between them. CDR3 bases: TGTGCCAGCAGCCCACTATTGGGGATGAACACTGAAGCTTTCTTT. Translated, it gives CASSPLLGMNTEAFF.

This clone was detected a few times. CDR3 amino acids: CASSTQGVLNTEAFF. The CDR3 DNA sequence: TGTGCCAGTAGTACGCAGGGGGTCCTGAACACTGAAGCTTTCTTT. The genes are TRBV19 and TRBJ1-1; 7 bases are shared with TRBD1. Trimming cost V 4 bases and J 0 bases; bases outside gene matches: 5. In germline, CDR1 is LNHDA, CDR2 SQIVND (reference sequence). CDR3 length: 15 amino acids.

This clone was seen ten or more times. This chain connects TRBV20-1 to TRBJ1-1; 7 bases map to TRBD1. Germline assignment: CDR1 DFQATT and CDR2 SNEGSKA (reference sequence). The CDR3 has 14 amino acids. V was pared by 5 bases and J by 5 bases, with 11 bases of the junction left unmatched. Here the CDR3 reads CSASLGGYSTEAFF. The DNA for the CDR3 is TGCAGTGCTTCACTAGGGGGCTACTCGACTGAAGCTTTCTTT.

The chain combines TRBV2 with TRBJ2-7; TRBD1 is a possible D gene (6 bases). Per the germline V gene, CDR1 is SNHLY and CDR2 is FYNNEI. Between the trimmed V and J ends, which lost 4 bases and 6 bases, there was a span of 16 bases. The CDR3 contains 14 residues. The CDR3 nucleotides read TGTGCCAGCAGTGTCCCGCCAGGGGTCCCCGAGCAGTACTTC. Translation: CASSVPPGVPEQYF. Based on the CDR3 plus reference TRBV2 and TRBJ2-7, the full variable domain is EPEVTQTPSHQVTQMGQEVILRCVPISNHLYFYWYRQILGQKVEFLVSFYNNEISEKSEIFDDQFSVERPDGSNFTLKIRSTKLEDSAMYFCASSVPPGVPEQYFGPGTRLTVT.

This clone was seen a few times. V is TRBV28 and J is TRBJ1-2; a weak D match, TRBD1 (5 bases). Germline CDR1 reads MDHEN; CDR2 reads SYDVKM. V was shortened by 6 bases and J by 8 bases, with 28 bases between the two germline ends. The CDR3 extends over 17 amino acids. The CDR3 DNA is TGTGCCAGCAGGGGGAACCCCTCTAAGGACATAATATTGGGCTACACCTTC. Residues: CASRGNPSKDIILGYTF.

The table lists this clone with a few counts. This chain links TRBV6-1 with TRBJ1-4, with 7 bases matching TRBD1. The CDR3 has 15 amino acids. CDR1 is MNHNS and CDR2 is SASEGT in the germline V gene. V dropped 6 bases and J dropped 5; count of bases not matched to a gene: 9. The CDR3 region has the DNA TGTGCCAGCAGCGTTAACAGGGGTGGGAATGAAAAACTGTTTTTT. Amino acid sequence: CASSVNRGGNEKLFF.

This clone was observed many times. The chain joins TRBV15 to TRBJ2-1; D perhaps matches TRBD2 (6 bases). CDR1 and CDR2 (germline): LNHNV, YYDKDF (reference sequence). The V end lost 6 bases, the J end lost 9 bases, and 18 bases lay between the germline ends. CDR3 length equals 14 residues. The CDR3, as DNA: TGTGCCACCAGGGGGATCGGGAGAAACGGTGAGCAGTTCTTC. Encoded protein: CATRGIGRNGEQFF.

This clone was seen repeatedly, ten times or more. Other DNA sequences within the sample encode an identical CDR3. The CDR3 coding sequence is TGTGCCAGCAGCGTAGGGAGCGACTCCTACGAGCAGTACTTC. It specifies CASSVGSDSYEQYF. This chain connects TRBV9 to TRBJ2-7; D is uncertain. V was pared by 0 bases and J by 0 bases, with 7 bases between. This CDR3 is built from 14 residues. CDR1 and CDR2 from the germline V gene are SGDLS and YYNGEE.

This rearrangement joins TRBV30 to TRBJ1-1; perhaps TRBD1 as D (6 bases). The CDR3 is 13 amino acids. Trimming removed 8 bases from V and 6 bases from J, with 19 bases in between. Germline V gene lookup returns CDR1 GTSNPN and CDR2 SVGIG (reference sequence). The CDR3 sequence is CARWEQGVSEAFF. Here the CDR3 DNA reads TGTGCCCGATGGGAACAGGGAGTCTCTGAAGCTTTCTTT. Supplemented by reference TRBV30 and TRBJ1-1, the full variable domain reads SQTIHQWPATLVQPVGSPLSLECTVEGTSNPNLYWYRQAAGRGLQLLFYSVGIGQISSEVPQNLSASRPQDRQFILSSKKLLLSDSGFYLCARWEQGVSEAFFGQGTRLTVV.

This clone was detected a few times. The CDR3 sequence is CASSRDGNNEKLFF. The CDR3 DNA sequence: TGTGCCAGCAGCCGAGACGGGAATAATGAAAAACTGTTTTTT. The chain carries TRBV6-1 and TRBJ1-4; D call uncertain. Trimming pared 6 bases from V and 4 bases from J, leaving 12 bases between. CDR1 is MNHNS and CDR2 is SASEGT in the germline V gene. The CDR3 has 14 residues.

This clone has a count of ten or more. This chain links TRBV18 with TRBJ2-7; possibly TRBD2 for D (5 bases). The CDR3 runs 14 residues. With 3 bases removed from V and 2 bases from J, the gap between germline ends came to 11 bases. Germline loops: CDR1 KGHSH, CDR2 LQKENI. The CDR3 loop reads CASSPRGRTYEQYF. CDR3 coding DNA: TGTGCCAGCTCACCGCGCGGGCGCACCTACGAGCAGTACTTC.

This clone was recorded at least ten times. One end of the junction is discordant with germline, which a read error may explain. The genes are TRBV7-7 and TRBJ2-2; 8 positions match TRBD1. The germline V gene has CDR1 SSHAT and CDR2 FNYEAQ (reference sequence). This CDR3 comprises 14 residues. The DNA of the CDR3 is TGTGCTAGCAGCTTGGGACAGGACACCGGGGAGCTGTTTTTT. Amino acids: CASSLGQDTGELFF.

In its sample, this clone was seen many times. The chain has TRBV27 and TRBJ2-5, with D perhaps assigned TRBD1 or TRBD2 (5 bases each). CDR3 length: 16 residues. The V and J ends lost 6 bases and 4 bases respectively, with 21 bases between them. The germline gives CDR1 MNHEY, CDR2 SMNVEV (reference sequence). CDR3 loop: CASRPLGSPGPETQYF. The CDR3 nucleotides read TGTGCCAGCAGGCCATTAGGGTCGCCGGGGCCAGAGACCCAGTACTTC.

The table lists this clone with many counts. The CDR3 spells CSARVGVSTQYF. DNA for the CDR3: TGCAGTGCTAGGGTGGGGGTATCGACCCAGTACTTC. V is TRBV20-1 and J is TRBJ2-5; D may match TRBD1 or TRBD2 (5 bases each). The CDR3 loop spans 12 amino acids. Germline V gene sequence: CDR1 DFQATT, CDR2 SNEGSKA (reference sequence). The V gene lost 3 bases and the J gene lost 7 bases, with 12 bases spanning the gap.

This clone was seen more than once but under ten times. The chain links TRBV6-1 to TRBJ2-7; 11 bases map to TRBD1. The CDR3 has 16 amino acids. Losses at the gene ends were 2 bases for V and 3 bases for J; bases not matched to a gene: 6. The germline V gene has CDR1 MNHNS and CDR2 SASEGT. Here the CDR3 reads CASSERSGTGGYEQYF. The DNA for the CDR3 is TGTGCCAGCAGTGAAAGATCCGGGACAGGGGGCTACGAGCAGTACTTC.

This clone is labeled as medium-sized (0.01 to 0.1%). J is TRBJ1-2 and V is TRBV11-2; no firm D call. Trimming removed 5 bases at V and 1 base at J, with 17 bases between. Germline loops: CDR1 SGHAT, CDR2 FQNNGV. The CDR3 totals 16 residues. Here the CDR3 DNA reads TGTGCCAGCAGCCCATGGGTACCAGATATTAACTATGGCTACACCTTC. This translates into CASSPWVPDINYGYTF.

This clone was seen at least ten times. The DNA of the CDR3 is TGTGCCACCAGCAGAGTGAGGCACTCCTACGAGCAGTACTTC. Amino acid sequence: CATSRVRHSYEQYF. The chain employs TRBV15 and TRBJ2-7; no firm D call. The ends were cut back, 1 base at V and 0 bases at J, with 7 bases in the middle. The length of the CDR3 is 14 residues. Germline loops: CDR1 LNHNV, CDR2 YYDKDF (reference sequence). The full variable domain, rest sourced from reference TRBV15 and TRBJ2-7, is DAMVIQNPRYQVTQFGKPVTLSCSQTLNHNVMYWYQQKSSQAPKLLFHYYDKDFNNEADTPDNFQSRRPNTSFCFLDIRSPGLGDTAMYLCATSRVRHSYEQYFGPGTRLTVT.

This clone has ten or more counts. The chain employs TRBV5-4 and TRBJ2-7; TRBD2 might be the D (5 bases). V lost 4 bases, J lost 5 bases, and 16 bases lay in between. CDR1 SGHNT and CDR2 YYREEE come from the germline V gene (reference sequence). The CDR3 covers 14 residues. The CDR3 here is CASSPRGRSNEQYF. In nucleotides, the CDR3 is TGTGCCAGCAGCCCACGAGGGAGATCGAACGAGCAGTACTTC.

The chain has TRBV20-1 and TRBJ2-1; 7 bases align to TRBD2. The CDR3 contains 15 residues. CDR1 is DFQATT and CDR2 is SNEGSKA in the germline V gene (reference sequence). J lost 2 bases, V lost 4 bases, and 8 bases had no gene match. The CDR3 DNA follows: TGCAGTGCTACCGGGACTACGGGGGCCTACAATGAGCAGTTCTTC. It specifies CSATGTTGAYNEQFF.

A single count supports this clone. The V call is TRBV3-1, the J call TRBJ2-7, with 10 bases aligning to TRBD2. The CDR3 runs to 17 residues. Germline-derived CDR1 and CDR2 are LGHDT and YNNKEL (reference sequence). V shed 1 base and J 3 bases; nucleotides not matched to a gene: 9. In DNA form, the CDR3 reads TGTGCCAGCAGCCAAGCCCTCCGACTAGCGGGTCTCTACGAGCAGTACTTC. Translated, it gives CASSQALRLAGLYEQYF.